What follows are 19 T cell receptor beta chains derived from one specimen sequenced in a study of blood T cell repertoires in COVID-19. Measured with immunoSEQ multiplex PCR; TCRdb has only the in-frame clones, and not every one. The table has approximately 76,000 clones, roughly 86% seen once. Sequencing used peripheral blood. Receptors originate from an older woman with acute or convalescent COVID-19.

The V and J genes are TRBV3-1 (or the pseudogene TRBV3-2) and TRBJ2-7; TRBD2 matches 10 bases. Germline V lookup: CDR1 LGHDT, CDR2 YNNKEL (reference sequence). After removal of 4 bases from V and 2 bases from J, the junction contained 5 bases not matched to a gene. This CDR3 comprises 15 residues. The CDR3 spells CASSPGLAVTYEQYF. In DNA, the CDR3 is TGTGCCAGCAGCCCTGGACTAGCGGTAACCTACGAGCAGTACTTC.

This clone appeared a single time. This sequence joins TRBV3-1 (or the pseudogene TRBV3-2) and TRBJ2-3; the D is unclear. Germline lookup yields CDR1 LGHDT and CDR2 YNNKEL (reference sequence). V lost 1 base to trimming and J lost 2 bases, with 10 bases between them. The CDR3 covers 15 residues. The CDR3 protein is CASSQGGSFTDTQYF. In DNA, the CDR3 is TGTGCCAGCAGCCAAGGTGGCTCCTTCACAGATACGCAGTATTTT.

The chain employs TRBV9 and TRBJ1-1; D uncertain. The CDR3 contains 13 residues. Per germline, CDR1 SGDLS and CDR2 YYNGEE. The V end was cut by 4 bases, the J end by 5 bases, with 12 bases between. Here the CDR3 DNA reads TGTGCCAGCAGCCTCGGGAAGCCGACTGAAGCTTTCTTT. Encoded protein: CASSLGKPTEAFF.

This chain uses TRBV6-5 with TRBJ1-2; D possibly corresponds to TRBD1 (5 bases). The CDR3 runs 13 residues. Germline V gene lookup returns CDR1 MNHEY and CDR2 SVGAGI. V dropped 7 bases and J dropped 5 bases, with 14 bases sitting between them. The CDR3 loop reads CASIAGVGYGYTF. CDR3 DNA: TGTGCCAGCATTGCGGGGGTGGGGTATGGCTACACCTTC.

This chain connects TRBV3-1 (or the pseudogene TRBV3-2) to TRBJ2-5; 8 nucleotides match TRBD2. V was pared by 1 base and J by 5 bases, with 6 bases of the junction left unmatched. The CDR3 runs 15 residues. Germline CDR1 reads LGHDT; CDR2 reads YNNKEL (reference sequence). The CDR3 nucleotides are TGTGCCAGCAGCCAAGCGGGGGGGCCATGGGAGACCCAGTACTTC. Protein sequence: CASSQAGGPWETQYF.

The chain recombines TRBV3-1 (or the pseudogene TRBV3-2) with TRBJ1-1; no clear D. Per the germline V gene, CDR1 is LGHDT and CDR2 is YNNKEL (reference sequence). CDR3 length: 12 amino acids. V gave up 1 base and J gave up 6 bases, with 6 bases separating them. This chain's CDR3 is CASSQGLSEAFF. The CDR3 nucleotides are TGTGCCAGCAGCCAAGGACTTTCTGAAGCTTTCTTT.

The chain combines TRBV5-1 with TRBJ2-3; perhaps TRBD2 as D (5 bases). Looked up from germline, CDR1 is SGHRS and CDR2 is YFSETQ. The CDR3 is made up of 15 amino acids. Trimming cost V 5 bases and J 0 bases, with 13 bases left between them. The CDR3 here is CASRQLGVSTDTQYF. The CDR3 nucleotides are TGCGCCAGCAGACAGCTCGGGGTTAGCACAGATACGCAGTATTTT.

This sequence joins TRBV6-5 and TRBJ1-1, with D unclear. Trimming shortened V by 6 bases and J by 2 bases, and 10 bases separated the two germline ends. The CDR3 sequence is 13 residues long. CDR1 is MNHEY, CDR2 SVGAGI, per germline. The CDR3, as DNA: TGTGCCAGCAGCGATACATCAAACACTGAAGCTTTCTTT. It codes for CASSDTSNTEAFF.

This chain joins TRBV19 and TRBJ1-3; no definite D call. Germline CDR1 reads LNHDA; CDR2 reads SQIVND (reference sequence). The CDR3 consists of 14 residues. The V gene lost 6 bases and the J gene lost 3 bases, with 12 bases spanning the gap. The CDR3 reads CASSRGQVGNTIYF. In DNA form, the CDR3 reads TGTGCCAGTAGCCGAGGGCAAGTTGGAAACACCATATATTTT.

This chain uses TRBV5-4 with TRBJ2-2; D may be TRBD2 (6 bases). Germline CDR1 is SGHNT and CDR2 is YYREEE (reference sequence). Trimming removed 4 bases from V and 5 bases from J, with 15 bases in between. The CDR3 runs 15 residues. The CDR3 bases are TGTGCCAGCAGCCCGGGACTCCTAAGAACCGGGGAGCTGTTTTTT. Its protein product is CASSPGLLRTGELFF.

The J gene is TRBJ1-1, the V gene TRBV5-6; TRBD1 is a possible D gene (5 bases). Germline V gives CDR1 SGHDT, CDR2 YYEEEE. The CDR3 extends over 16 amino acids. Trimming pared 0 bases from V and 0 bases from J, leaving 12 bases between. The CDR3 is CASSLERKGLNTEAFF. Here the CDR3 DNA reads TGTGCCAGCAGCTTGGAAAGAAAGGGGCTGAACACTGAAGCTTTCTTT. Filled out from reference TRBV5-6 and TRBJ1-1, the complete variable domain reads DAGVTQSPTHLIKTRGQQVTLRCSPKSGHDTVSWYQQALGQGPQFIFQYYEEEERQRGNFPDRFSGHQFPNYSSELNVNALLLGDSALYLCASSLERKGLNTEAFFGQGTRLTVV.

The rearrangement joins TRBV7-2 to TRBJ2-7; 7 bases agree with TRBD1. CDR3 length: 14 amino acids. Trimming removed 6 bases from V and 5 bases from J; junction bases left unmatched: 10. Germline V CDR1 and CDR2: SGHTA, FQGNSA. The CDR3 DNA sequence: TGTGCCAGCAGTCTCACCGAGGGGGCACACGAGCAGTACTTC. Its translation is CASSLTEGAHEQYF.

The gene calls are TRBV7-9 and TRBJ2-2; 8 nucleotides align to TRBD1. With 1 base clipped from V and 5 bases from J, the junction kept 3 bases outside the gene matches. Germline CDR1 SEHNR, CDR2 FQNEAQ (reference sequence). The CDR3 covers 15 residues. DNA for the CDR3: TGTGCCAGCAGCTTAGGGACAGGGAGAACCGGGGAGCTGTTTTTT. Translation gives CASSLGTGRTGELFF. The full variable domain, with the rest looked up from reference TRBV7-9 and TRBJ2-2, is DTGVSQNPRHKITKRGQNVTFRCDPISEHNRLYWYRQTLGQGPEFLTYFQNEAQLEKSRLLSDRFSAERPKGSFSTLEIQRTEQGDSAMYLCASSLGTGRTGELFFGEGSRLTVL.

CDR3 bases: TGTGCCAGCAGCGTTACAGGGACCAATGAAAAACTGTTTTTT. Translated: CASSVTGTNEKLFF. This chain joins TRBV5-4 and TRBJ1-4; maybe TRBD1 (6 bases). The CDR3 runs 14 residues. V dropped 4 bases and J dropped 5 bases, with 12 bases sitting between them. The germline CDR1 and CDR2 sequences are SGHNT and YYREEE (reference sequence).

The chain joins TRBV2 to TRBJ2-3; D might be TRBD1 (5 bases). Trimming took off 0 bases at V and 10 bases at J, with 17 bases between the two ends. This CDR3 has 15 residues. Germline CDR1 SNHLY, CDR2 FYNNEI. Here the CDR3 reads CASSEAGYQGSAQYF. DNA for the CDR3: TGTGCCAGCAGTGAAGCGGGTTATCAGGGTTCGGCGCAGTATTTT.

The rearrangement uses TRBV6-4 and TRBJ2-2, with D perhaps TRBD2 (5 bases). V dropped 7 bases and J dropped 2 bases, with 14 bases sitting between them. CDR1 and CDR2 (germline): MRHNA, SNTAGT. This CDR3 is built from 15 residues. DNA of the CDR3: TGTGCCAGCACCGGAGGAGGCTTAAACACCGGGGAGCTGTTTTTT. The encoded protein is CASTGGGLNTGELFF.

The V gene is TRBV6-2 or TRBV6-3, the J gene TRBJ1-5; tentatively, D is TRBD1 (5 bases). The germline V gene has CDR1 MNHEY and CDR2 SVGEGT. Trimming cost V 5 bases and J 4 bases, with 9 bases left between them. This CDR3 region has 13 residues. CDR3 sequence: CASSDGGNQPQHF. CDR3 coding DNA: TGTGCCAGCAGTGACGGGGGAAATCAGCCCCAGCATTTT.

This sequence joins TRBV6-1 and TRBJ2-5; D unresolved. V lost 2 bases and J 5 bases, leaving 6 bases between the germline ends. The CDR3 consists of 12 residues. The germline V gene encodes CDR1 MNHNS and CDR2 SASEGT. The CDR3 sequence: CASSEKEETQYF. The CDR3 nucleotides read TGTGCCAGCAGTGAAAAGGAGGAGACCCAGTACTTC.

The gene calls are TRBV2 and TRBJ1-4; 9 nucleotides agree with TRBD1. J was trimmed by 7 bases and V by 6 bases; bases with no gene match: 6. Germline V CDR1 and CDR2: SNHLY, FYNNEI. The length of the CDR3 is 14 residues. For the CDR3, the DNA is TGTGCCAGCAGGAAGGACAGGGGCGGTGAAAAACTGTTTTTT. As protein: CASRKDRGGEKLFF.